This T cell receptor (beta chain) was sequenced during a study of molecular identifiers for immune sequencing clone quantification. Study background: In replicates, the authors split RNA from roughly 20,000 or 100,000 naive CD8 cells five ways and sequenced four.

General observations from the study: Clones above 20 RNA copies held over 97% of effector molecules, under 1% in naive cells.

CD8+CD4-CCR7+CD45RA+ cells were sorted as naive CD8 T cells. A note on this clonotype: Its antigen is not known.

Each CDR3 protein is one row after TCRdb ran MiXCR on the PCR reads. Of approximately 550,000 distinct CDR3 sequences in the sample, about 25% were seen once. The specimen sequenced was naive CD8+ T cells from blood, with Jurkat cell RNA spiked in. Described subset: FACS-sorted CD8+CD4-CCR7+CD45RA+ naive T cells. The sequence was obtained from a human donor in good health. Some libraries in this study had Jurkat cell RNA spiked in.

CDR3 DNA sequence: TGTGCCAGCAGTCCGCGCTTGGACGGAGGTGGATCCGATTCACCCCTCCACTTT. Its translation is CASSPRLDGGGSDSPLHF. The chain joins TRBV27 to TRBJ1-6; D call uncertain. Deletions cut 5 bases from V and 8 bases from J, with 25 bases between. Germline CDR1 and CDR2: MNHEY and SMNVEV (reference sequence). The CDR3 is made up of 18 amino acids.